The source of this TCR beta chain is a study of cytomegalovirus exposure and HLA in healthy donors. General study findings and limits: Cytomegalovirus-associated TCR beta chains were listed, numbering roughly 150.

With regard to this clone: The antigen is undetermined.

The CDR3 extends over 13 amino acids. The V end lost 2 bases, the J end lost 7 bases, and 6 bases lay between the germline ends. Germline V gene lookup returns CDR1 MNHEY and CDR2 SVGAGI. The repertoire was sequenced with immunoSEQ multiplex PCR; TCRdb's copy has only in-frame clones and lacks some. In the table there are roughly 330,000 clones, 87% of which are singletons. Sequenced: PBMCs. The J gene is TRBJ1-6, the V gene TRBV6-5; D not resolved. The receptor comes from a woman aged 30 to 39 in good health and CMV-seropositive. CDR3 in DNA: TGTGCCAGCAGTTACAATACAAATTCACCCCTCCACTTT. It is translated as CASSYNTNSPLHF.